This TCR beta chain was obtained from a study of T cells after yellow fever vaccination. This clonotype was seen a few times. No antigen is known for it. Template switching by 5'RACE produced TCR cDNA, adding a universal primer site and UMIs. Each CDR3 protein gets one entry after TCRdb re-called the 5' RACE reads with MiXCR. The repertoire includes around 500,000 distinct CDR3 sequences, 20% to 25% of them detected once, and about a sixth sits in the top ten. Overall study findings and caveats: Post-booster reappearance was seen for most primary-vaccination clones (about 96% CD4, around 88% CD8). Some clonotypes were seen in both the CD4 and the CD8 compartments. These made up a small share and likely arose from convergent recombination. Compared with primary, the secondary response was weaker and peaked at day 5, not 15.

The germline V gene encodes CDR1 LGHNA and CDR2 YSLEER. The CDR3 length is 18 residues. Trimming took off 3 bases at V and 4 bases at J, with 23 bases between the two ends. Material: PBMCs, obtained less than 25 days after the first yellow fever vaccination. This receptor was identified in a man younger than 35 who received the YFV17D yellow fever vaccine. The J gene is TRBJ2-3, the V gene TRBV4-3; D possibly uses TRBD1 or TRBD2 (5 bases each). CDR3 in amino acids: CASSQRAETAEAPDTQYF. CDR3 nucleotide sequence: TGCGCCAGCAGCCAGAGGGCCGAGACAGCCGAGGCCCCAGATACGCAGTATTTT.